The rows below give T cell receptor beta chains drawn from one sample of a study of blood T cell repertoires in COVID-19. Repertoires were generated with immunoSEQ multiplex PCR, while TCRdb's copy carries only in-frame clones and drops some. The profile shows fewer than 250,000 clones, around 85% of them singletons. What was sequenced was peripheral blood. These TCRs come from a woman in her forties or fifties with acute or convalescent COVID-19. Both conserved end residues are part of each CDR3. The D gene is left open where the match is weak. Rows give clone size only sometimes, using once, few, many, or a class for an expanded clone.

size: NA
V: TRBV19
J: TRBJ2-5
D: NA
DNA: TGTGCCAGCGGACACCCGTACCAAGAGACCCAGTACTTC
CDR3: CASGHPYQETQYF

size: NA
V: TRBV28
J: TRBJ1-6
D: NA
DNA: TGTGCCAGCCGGTCGGGGGGCGAAGTTTCACCCCTCCACTTT
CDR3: CASRSGGEVSPLHF

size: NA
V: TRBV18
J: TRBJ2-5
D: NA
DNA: TGTGCCAGCTCACCACAGGAGCGAGAGACCCAGTACTTC
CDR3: CASSPQERETQYF

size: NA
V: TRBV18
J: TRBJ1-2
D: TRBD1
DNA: TGTGCCAGCTCACCACAGTACAGGGGGCCTGAGGGCTACACCTTC
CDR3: CASSPQYRGPEGYTF

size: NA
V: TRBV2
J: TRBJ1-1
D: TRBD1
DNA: TGTGCCAGCAGGCCACAGGGGAGGTTGTTGGGCACTGAAGCTTTCTTT
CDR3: CASRPQGRLLGTEAFF

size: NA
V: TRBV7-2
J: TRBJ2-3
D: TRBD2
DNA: TGTGCCAGCAGCTTAAGGACTAGCGGAATATTCACAGATACGCAGTATTTT
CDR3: CASSLRTSGIFTDTQYF

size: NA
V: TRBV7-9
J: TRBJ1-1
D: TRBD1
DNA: TGTGCCAGCAGCTTAGGGACAGGGGAGAACACTGAAGCTTTCTTT
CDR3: CASSLGTGENTEAFF

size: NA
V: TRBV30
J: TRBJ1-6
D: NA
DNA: TGTGCCTGGAGTAGCAGGGGAAGCTCCTATAATTCACCCCTCCACTTT
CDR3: CAWSSRGSSYNSPLHF

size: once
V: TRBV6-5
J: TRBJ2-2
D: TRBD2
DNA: TGTGCCAGCAGTTACTATAGCGGGAGAGCGGGGGAGCTGTTTTTT
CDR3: CASSYYSGRAGELFF

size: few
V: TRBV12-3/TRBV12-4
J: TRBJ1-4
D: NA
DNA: TGTGCCAGTCGGAGGGATGATGAAAAACTGTTTTTT
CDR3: CASRRDDEKLFF

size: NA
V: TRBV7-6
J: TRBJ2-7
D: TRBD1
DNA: TGTGCCAGCAGCTTATCGCCGACAGGGGGCACCTACGAGCAGTACTTC
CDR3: CASSLSPTGGTYEQYF

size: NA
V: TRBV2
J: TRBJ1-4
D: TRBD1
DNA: TGTGCCAGCCGACAGGGAAGTAATAATGAAAAACTGTTTTTT
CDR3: CASRQGSNNEKLFF

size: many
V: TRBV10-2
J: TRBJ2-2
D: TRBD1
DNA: TGCGCCAGCAGTGCCGGGACAGGCCTCATCGGGGAGCTGTTTTTT
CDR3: CASSAGTGLIGELFF

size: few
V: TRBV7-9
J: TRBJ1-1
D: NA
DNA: TGTGCCAGCAGGCCCACGATGTTTGCGGGTAGGACTGAAGCTTTCTTT
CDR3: CASRPTMFAGRTEAFF

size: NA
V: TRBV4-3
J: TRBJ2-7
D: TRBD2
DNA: TGCGCCAGCAGCCCAGAACTAGCGGGGGACTACGAGCAGTACTTC
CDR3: CASSPELAGDYEQYF

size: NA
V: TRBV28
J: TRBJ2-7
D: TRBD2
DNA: TGTGCCACGGGGGGAGGGGCCAATGCCGCCTACGAGCAGTACTTC
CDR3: CATGGGANAAYEQYF

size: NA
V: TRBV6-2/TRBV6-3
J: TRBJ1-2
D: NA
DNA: TGTGCCAGCAGCGCGGGACGGTTCTATGGCTACACCTTC
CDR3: CASSAGRFYGYTF

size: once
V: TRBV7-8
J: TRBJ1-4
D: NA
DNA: TGTGCCAGCAGCTTCAGGGTTTTAACTAATGAAAAACTGTTTTTT
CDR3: CASSFRVLTNEKLFF

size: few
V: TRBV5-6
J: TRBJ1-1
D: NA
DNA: TGTGCCACCCAGAGAGAGCCGGGTGGCACTGAAGCTTTCTTT
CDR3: CATQREPGGTEAFF

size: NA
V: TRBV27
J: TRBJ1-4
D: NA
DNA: TGTGCCAGCAGTCAGGGACCCCTCAGGGGCCGTCTTGAAAAACTGTTTTTT
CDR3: CASSQGPLRGRLEKLFF

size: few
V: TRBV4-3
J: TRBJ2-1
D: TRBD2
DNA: TGCGCCAGCAGCCAAGAGGAGGCGGGAGTAGGCGGTGAGCAGTTCTTC
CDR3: CASSQEEAGVGGEQFF

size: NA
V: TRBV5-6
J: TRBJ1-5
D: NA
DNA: TGTGCCAGCAGCGACCGCCCAACGGGAAAGAATCAGCCCCAGCATTTT
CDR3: CASSDRPTGKNQPQHF

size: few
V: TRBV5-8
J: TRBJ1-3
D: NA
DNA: TGTGCCAGCAGCTTGGAAGTCGGAGTCTCTGGAAACACCATATATTTT
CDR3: CASSLEVGVSGNTIYF

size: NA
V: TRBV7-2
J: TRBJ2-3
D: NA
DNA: TGTGCCAGCAGCCCGGGGGGCTACCGTTCTAGCACAGATACGCAGTATTTT
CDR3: CASSPGGYRSSTDTQYF

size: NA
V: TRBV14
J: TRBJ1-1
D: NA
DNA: TGTGCCAGCAGCCAAGATAGGGAGGGCACTGAAGCTTTCTTT
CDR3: CASSQDREGTEAFF

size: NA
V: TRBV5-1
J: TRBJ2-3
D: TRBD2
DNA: TGCGCCAGCAGCTTGTCGCTAGCGGGGGACTCAGATACGCAGTATTTT
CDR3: CASSLSLAGDSDTQYF

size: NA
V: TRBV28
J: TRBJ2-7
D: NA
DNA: TGTGCCAGCAGTCCCTGGGGGTCGGGGACTTACGAGCAGTACTTC
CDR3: CASSPWGSGTYEQYF

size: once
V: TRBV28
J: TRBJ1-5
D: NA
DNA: TGTGCCAGCAGTTTATGGGGAGGTCCTAATAGCAATCAGCCCCAGCATTTT
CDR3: CASSLWGGPNSNQPQHF

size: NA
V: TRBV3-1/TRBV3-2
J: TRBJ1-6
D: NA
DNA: TGTGCCAGCAGCCGCTGGGAGGGGCTATATAATTCACCCCTCCACTTT
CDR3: CASSRWEGLYNSPLHF

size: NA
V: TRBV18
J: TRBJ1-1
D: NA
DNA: TGTGCCAGCTCACCTGACAGTATGAACACTGAAGCTTTCTTT
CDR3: CASSPDSMNTEAFF

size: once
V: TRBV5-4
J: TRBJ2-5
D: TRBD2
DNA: TGTGCCAGCAGCTTCGCCGGGGGGGAGACCCAGTACTTC
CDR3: CASSFAGGETQYF

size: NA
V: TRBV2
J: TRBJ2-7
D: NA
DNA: TGTGCCAGCAGTACAGGGAGGGTCCACGAGCAGTACTTC
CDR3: CASSTGRVHEQYF

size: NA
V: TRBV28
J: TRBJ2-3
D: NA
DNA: TGTGCCAGCAGTCAGGTGAGGGACACAGATACGCAGTATTTT
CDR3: CASSQVRDTDTQYF

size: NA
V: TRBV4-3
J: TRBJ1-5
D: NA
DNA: TGCGCCAGCAGCCAAGACACCGGACAGTACAATCAGCCCCAGCATTTT
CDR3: CASSQDTGQYNQPQHF

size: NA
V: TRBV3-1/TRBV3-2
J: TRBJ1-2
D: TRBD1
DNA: TGTGCCAGCAGCCCTTTTACAGGGGGAGGGGATGGCTACACCTTC
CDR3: CASSPFTGGGDGYTF

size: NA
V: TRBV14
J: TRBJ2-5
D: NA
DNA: TGTGCCAGCAGCCAAGCGGCAGGAGGATTTAGCGTCGGAGAGACCCAGTACTTC
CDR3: CASSQAAGGFSVGETQYF

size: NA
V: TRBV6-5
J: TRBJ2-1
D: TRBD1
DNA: TGTGCCAGCACTCGGGGACAGGGCTACAATGAGCAGTTCTTC
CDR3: CASTRGQGYNEQFF

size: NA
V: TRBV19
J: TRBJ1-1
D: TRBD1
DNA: TGTGCCAGTATGGTGGCGACAGGGGCTTTCTTT
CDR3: CASMVATGAFF

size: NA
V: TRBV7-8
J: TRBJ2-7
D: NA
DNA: TGTGCCAGCAGCTTAGTGGCAGGGACCTACGAGCAGTACTTC
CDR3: CASSLVAGTYEQYF

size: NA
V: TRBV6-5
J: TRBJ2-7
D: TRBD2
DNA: TGTGCCAGCAGTCCTAGCGGTAGAAGCTCCTACGAGCAGTACTTC
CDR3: CASSPSGRSSYEQYF

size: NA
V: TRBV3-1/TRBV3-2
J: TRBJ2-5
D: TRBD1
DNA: TGTGCCAGCAGCCCCCGGACAGGGCTGGAGACCCAGTACTTC
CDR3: CASSPRTGLETQYF

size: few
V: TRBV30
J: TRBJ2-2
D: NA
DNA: TGTGCCTGGCTTAGTTTCGGGGAGCTGTTTTTT
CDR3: CAWLSFGELFF

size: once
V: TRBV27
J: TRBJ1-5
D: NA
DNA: TGTGCCAGCAGCCCCTCCAGGGGTCAGCCCCAGCATTTT
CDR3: CASSPSRGQPQHF

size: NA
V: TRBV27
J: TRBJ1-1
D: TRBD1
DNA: TGTGCCAGCACCTTGACAGGGGGCACTGAAGCTTTCTTT
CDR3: CASTLTGGTEAFF

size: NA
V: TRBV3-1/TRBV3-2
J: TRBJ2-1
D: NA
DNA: TGTGCCAGCAGCCCATGGAGCAATGAGCAGTTCTTC
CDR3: CASSPWSNEQFF

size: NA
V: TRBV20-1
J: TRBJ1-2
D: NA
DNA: TGCAGTGCTTCTCCCAAAGCTGGCTACACCTTC
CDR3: CSASPKAGYTF